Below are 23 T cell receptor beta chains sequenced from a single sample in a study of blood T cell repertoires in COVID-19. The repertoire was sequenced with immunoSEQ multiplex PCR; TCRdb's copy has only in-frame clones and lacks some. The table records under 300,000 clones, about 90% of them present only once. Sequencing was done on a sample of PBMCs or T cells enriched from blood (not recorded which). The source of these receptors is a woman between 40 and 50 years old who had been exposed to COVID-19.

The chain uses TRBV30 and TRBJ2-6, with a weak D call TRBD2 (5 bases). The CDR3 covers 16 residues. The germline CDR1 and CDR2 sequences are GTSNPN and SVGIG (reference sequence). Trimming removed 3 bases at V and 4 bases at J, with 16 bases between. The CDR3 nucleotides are TGTGCCTGGAGGGCCCGGGGTGGGTCCGGGGCCAACGTCCTGACTTTC. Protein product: CAWRARGGSGANVLTF.

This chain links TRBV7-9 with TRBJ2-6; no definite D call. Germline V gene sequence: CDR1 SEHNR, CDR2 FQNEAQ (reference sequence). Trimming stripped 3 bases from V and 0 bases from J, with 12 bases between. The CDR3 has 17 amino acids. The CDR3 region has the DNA TGTGCCAGCAGCTTGCAGGATAGTATCTCTGGGGCCAACGTCCTGACTTTC. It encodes CASSLQDSISGANVLTF. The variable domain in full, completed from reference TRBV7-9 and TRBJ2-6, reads DTGVSQNPRHKITKRGQNVTFRCDPISEHNRLYWYRQTLGQGPEFLTYFQNEAQLEKSRLLSDRFSAERPKGSFSTLEIQRTEQGDSAMYLCASSLQDSISGANVLTFGAGSRLTVL.

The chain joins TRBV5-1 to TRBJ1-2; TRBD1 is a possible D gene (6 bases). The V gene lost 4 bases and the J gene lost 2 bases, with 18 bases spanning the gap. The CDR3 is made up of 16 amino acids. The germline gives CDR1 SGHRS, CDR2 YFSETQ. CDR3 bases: TGCGCCAGCAGCCTGGGGGCCCCGGGAGAAAACTATGGCTACACCTTC. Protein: CASSLGAPGENYGYTF. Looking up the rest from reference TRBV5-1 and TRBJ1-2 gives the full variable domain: KAGVTQTPRYLIKTRGQQVTLSCSPISGHRSVSWYQQTPGQGLQFLFEYFSETQRNKGNFPGRFSGRQFSNSRSEMNVSTLELGDSALYLCASSLGAPGENYGYTFGSGTRLTVV.

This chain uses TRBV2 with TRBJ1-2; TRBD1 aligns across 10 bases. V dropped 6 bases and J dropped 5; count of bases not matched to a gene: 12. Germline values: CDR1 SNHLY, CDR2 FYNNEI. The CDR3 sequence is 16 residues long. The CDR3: CASSRDRGGMGYGYTF. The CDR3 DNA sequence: TGTGCCAGCAGCCGGGACAGGGGTGGAATGGGGTATGGCTACACCTTC.

The CDR3 nucleotides read TGTGCCAGCAGTTTCTCGACAGGGGGGAGCAATCAGCCCCAGCATTTT. Translated: CASSFSTGGSNQPQHF. This chain links TRBV27 with TRBJ1-5; 9 bases map to TRBD1. CDR3 length: 16 residues. Germline trimming cut 3 bases from V and 1 base from J; bases unmatched to any gene: 4. Germline CDR1 and CDR2: MNHEY and SMNVEV (reference sequence).

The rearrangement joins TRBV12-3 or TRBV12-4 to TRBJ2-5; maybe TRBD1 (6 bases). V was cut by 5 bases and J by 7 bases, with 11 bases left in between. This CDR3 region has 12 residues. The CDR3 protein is CASSTAGATQYF. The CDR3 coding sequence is TGTGCCAGCAGTACTGCAGGGGCGACCCAGTACTTC.

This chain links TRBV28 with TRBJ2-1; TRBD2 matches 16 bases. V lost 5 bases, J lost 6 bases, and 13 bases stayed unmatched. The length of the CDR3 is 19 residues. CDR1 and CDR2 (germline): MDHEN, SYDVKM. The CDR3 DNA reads TGTGCCAGCAGTCCAGGGACTAGCGGGGGGGCAGAAACAATCAATGAGCAGTTCTTC. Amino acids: CASSPGTSGGAETINEQFF.

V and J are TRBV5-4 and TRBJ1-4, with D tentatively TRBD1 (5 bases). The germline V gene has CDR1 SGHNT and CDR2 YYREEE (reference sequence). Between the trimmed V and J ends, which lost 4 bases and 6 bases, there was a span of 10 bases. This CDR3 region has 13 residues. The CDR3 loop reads CASSRGTDEKLFF. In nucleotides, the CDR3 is TGTGCCAGCAGCAGGGGTACTGATGAAAAACTGTTTTTT.

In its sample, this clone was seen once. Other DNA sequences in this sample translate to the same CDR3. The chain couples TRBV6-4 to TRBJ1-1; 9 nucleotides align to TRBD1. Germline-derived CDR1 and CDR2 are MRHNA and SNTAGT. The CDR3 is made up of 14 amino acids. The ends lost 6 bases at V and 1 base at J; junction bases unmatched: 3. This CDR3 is CASRPGQGNTEAFF. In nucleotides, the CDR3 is TGTGCCAGCAGACCGGGACAGGGGAACACTGAAGCTTTCTTT.

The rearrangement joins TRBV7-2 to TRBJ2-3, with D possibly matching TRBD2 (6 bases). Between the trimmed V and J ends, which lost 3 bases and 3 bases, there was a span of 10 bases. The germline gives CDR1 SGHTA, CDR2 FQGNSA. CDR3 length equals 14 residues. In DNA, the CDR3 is TGTGCCAGCAGCTTCAGAGGGACTACAGATACGCAGTATTTT. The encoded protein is CASSFRGTTDTQYF.

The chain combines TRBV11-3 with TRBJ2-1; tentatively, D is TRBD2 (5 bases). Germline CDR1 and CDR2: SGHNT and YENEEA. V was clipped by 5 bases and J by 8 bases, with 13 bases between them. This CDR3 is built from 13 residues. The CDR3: CASSPAAGDEQFF. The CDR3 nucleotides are TGTGCCAGCAGCCCCGCGGCGGGCGATGAGCAGTTCTTC.

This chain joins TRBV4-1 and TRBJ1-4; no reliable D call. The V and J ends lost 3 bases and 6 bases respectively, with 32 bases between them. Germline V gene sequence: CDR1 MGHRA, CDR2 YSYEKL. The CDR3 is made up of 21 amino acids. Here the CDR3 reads CASSHSLRGRSREVRYEKLFF. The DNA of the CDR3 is TGCGCCAGCAGCCACTCTCTCCGTGGGAGGAGTAGGGAGGTTCGTTATGAAAAACTGTTTTTT.

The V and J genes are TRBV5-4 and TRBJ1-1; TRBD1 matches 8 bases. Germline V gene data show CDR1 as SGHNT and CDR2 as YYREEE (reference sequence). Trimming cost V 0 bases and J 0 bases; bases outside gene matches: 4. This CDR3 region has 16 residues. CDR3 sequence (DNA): TGTGCCAGCAGCTTGGGAGGACAGGGTTTGAACACTGAAGCTTTCTTT. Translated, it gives CASSLGGQGLNTEAFF.

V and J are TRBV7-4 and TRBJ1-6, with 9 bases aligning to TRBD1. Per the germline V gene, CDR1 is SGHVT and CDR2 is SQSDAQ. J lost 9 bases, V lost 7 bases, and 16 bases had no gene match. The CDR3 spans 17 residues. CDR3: CASTRMADRGQGSPLHF. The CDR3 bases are TGTGCCAGCACCCGGATGGCGGACAGGGGACAGGGTTCACCCCTCCACTTT.

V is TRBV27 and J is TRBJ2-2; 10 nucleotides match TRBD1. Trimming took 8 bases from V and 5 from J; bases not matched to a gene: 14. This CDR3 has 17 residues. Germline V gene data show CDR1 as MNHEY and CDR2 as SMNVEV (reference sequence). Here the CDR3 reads CASHKYAGTGVTGELFF. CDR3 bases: TGTGCCAGCCACAAGTACGCCGGGACAGGGGTAACCGGGGAGCTGTTTTTT.

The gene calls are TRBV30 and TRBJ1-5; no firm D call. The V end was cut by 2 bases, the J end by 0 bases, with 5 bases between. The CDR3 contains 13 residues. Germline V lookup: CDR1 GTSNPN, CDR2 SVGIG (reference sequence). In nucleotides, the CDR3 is TGTGCCTGGAGTACAGATAGCAATCAGCCCCAGCATTTT. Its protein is CAWSTDSNQPQHF. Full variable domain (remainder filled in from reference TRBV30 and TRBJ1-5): SQTIHQWPATLVQPVGSPLSLECTVEGTSNPNLYWYRQAAGRGLQLLFYSVGIGQISSEVPQNLSASRPQDRQFILSSKKLLLSDSGFYLCAWSTDSNQPQHFGDGTRLSIL.

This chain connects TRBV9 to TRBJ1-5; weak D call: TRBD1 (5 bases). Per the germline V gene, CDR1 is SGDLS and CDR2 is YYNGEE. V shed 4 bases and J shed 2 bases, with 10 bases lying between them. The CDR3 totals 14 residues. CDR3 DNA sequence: TGTGCCAGCAGCCCGCCGGGGGGCAATCAGCCCCAGCATTTT. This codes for CASSPPGGNQPQHF.

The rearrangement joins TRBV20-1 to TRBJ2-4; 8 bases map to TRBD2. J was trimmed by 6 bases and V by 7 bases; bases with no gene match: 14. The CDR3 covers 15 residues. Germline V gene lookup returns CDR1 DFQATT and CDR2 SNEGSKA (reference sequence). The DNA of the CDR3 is TGCAGTGTTAGTGAGCGGGGGCCTCGGGGAAACATTCAGTACTTC. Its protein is CSVSERGPRGNIQYF.

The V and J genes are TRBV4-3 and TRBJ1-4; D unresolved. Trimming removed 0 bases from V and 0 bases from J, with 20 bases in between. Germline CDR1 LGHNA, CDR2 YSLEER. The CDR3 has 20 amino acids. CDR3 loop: CASSQDPPGLGSATNEKLFF. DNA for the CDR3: TGCGCCAGCAGCCAAGATCCCCCGGGGTTAGGCAGCGCAACTAATGAAAAACTGTTTTTT.

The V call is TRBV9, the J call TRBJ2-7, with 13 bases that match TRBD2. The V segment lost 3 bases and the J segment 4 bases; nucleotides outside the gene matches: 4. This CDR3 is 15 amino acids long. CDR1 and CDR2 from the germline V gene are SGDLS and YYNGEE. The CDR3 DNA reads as TGTGCCAGCAGCGGCGGGACTAGCGGGGTATACGAGCAGTACTTC. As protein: CASSGGTSGVYEQYF.

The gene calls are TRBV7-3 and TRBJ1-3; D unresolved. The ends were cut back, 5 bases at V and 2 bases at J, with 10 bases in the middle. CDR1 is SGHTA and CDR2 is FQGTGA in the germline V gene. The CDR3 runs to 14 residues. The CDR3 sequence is CASSLNTAGNTIYF. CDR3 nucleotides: TGTGCCAGCAGCCTTAATACAGCTGGAAACACCATATATTTT.

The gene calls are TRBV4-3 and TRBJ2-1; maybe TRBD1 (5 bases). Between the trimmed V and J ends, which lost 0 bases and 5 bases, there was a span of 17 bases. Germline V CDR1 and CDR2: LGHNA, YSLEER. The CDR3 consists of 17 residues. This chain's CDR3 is CASSQDLDSPLNNEQFF. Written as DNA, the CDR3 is TGCGCCAGCAGCCAAGATCTCGACAGTCCTCTCAACAATGAGCAGTTCTTC.

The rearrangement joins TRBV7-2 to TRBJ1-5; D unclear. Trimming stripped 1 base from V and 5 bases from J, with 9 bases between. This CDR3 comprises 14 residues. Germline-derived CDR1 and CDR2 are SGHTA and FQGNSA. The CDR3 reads CASSLVGSDQPQHF. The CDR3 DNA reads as TGTGCCAGCAGCTTAGTTGGCAGTGATCAGCCCCAGCATTTT.